The 15 T cell receptor beta chains below come from one sample, sequenced in a study of blood T cell repertoires in COVID-19. TCRdb keeps only in-frame clones here, not all; method: immunoSEQ multiplex PCR. The table lists about 170,000 clones, around 87% of them singletons. Sequencing used peripheral blood. The receptor set was obtained from a woman aged 80 or older with COVID-19, enrolled during active disease.

This chain joins TRBV7-2 and TRBJ2-1; D is unclear. Between the trimmed V and J ends, which lost 1 base and 10 bases, there was a span of 11 bases. This CDR3 has 13 residues. Per the germline V gene, CDR1 is SGHTA and CDR2 is FQGNSA. The CDR3, as DNA: TGTGCCAGCAGCTTAGACCCCCCAAGCGAGCAGTTCTTC. It encodes CASSLDPPSEQFF.

The chain has TRBV11-2 and TRBJ1-2, with D perhaps TRBD1 (6 bases). Per the germline V gene, CDR1 is SGHAT and CDR2 is FQNNGV. This CDR3 has 14 amino acids. Trimming left V 4 bases short and J 2 bases short, with 11 bases between. The CDR3: CASSSSRGNYGYTF. CDR3 in DNA: TGTGCCAGCAGCTCATCCAGGGGAAACTATGGCTACACCTTC.

This clone was recorded only once. The rearrangement links TRBV2 to TRBJ2-1; 12 bases are a match to TRBD2. Germline loops: CDR1 SNHLY, CDR2 FYNNEI. With 8 bases clipped from V and 6 bases from J, the junction kept 11 bases outside the gene matches. The CDR3 extends over 16 amino acids. CDR3 coding DNA: TGTGCCAGCGATGGGGGGACACTAGCGGGAGGCAATGAGCAGTTCTTC. As protein: CASDGGTLAGGNEQFF.

The chain couples TRBV7-9 to TRBJ1-1, with 7 bases lining up with TRBD1. The germline gives CDR1 SEHNR, CDR2 FQNEAQ (reference sequence). The CDR3 totals 15 residues. The V gene end was trimmed by 5 bases and the J gene end by 1 base; junction bases not matched to a gene: 7. The CDR3 is CASSLVTGQNTEAFF. In nucleotides, the CDR3 is TGTGCCAGCAGCCTAGTGACAGGGCAGAACACTGAAGCTTTCTTT.

This clone was seen repeatedly, ten times or more. J is TRBJ2-7 and V is TRBV18; D unresolved. The germline V and J ends were trimmed by 2 bases and 0 bases, with 8 bases remaining between them. Looked up from germline, CDR1 is KGHSH and CDR2 is LQKENI. The CDR3 totals 14 residues. The CDR3 bases are TGTGCCAGCTCACCAGCCCCCGGCTCCTACGAGCAGTACTTC. Its translation is CASSPAPGSYEQYF.

The chain combines TRBV6-5 with TRBJ2-1, with D possibly being TRBD1 (6 bases). CDR3 length equals 16 residues. With 0 bases removed from V and 0 bases from J, the gap between germline ends came to 9 bases. Germline CDR1 is MNHEY and CDR2 is SVGAGI. The CDR3 region has the DNA TGTGCCAGCAGTTACTCTAGGGGGATCTCCTACAATGAGCAGTTCTTC. This translates into CASSYSRGISYNEQFF.

This chain links TRBV5-1 with TRBJ1-1; D gene uncertain. Germline CDR1 is SGHRS and CDR2 is YFSETQ. This CDR3 region has 14 residues. The V and J ends lost 3 bases and 4 bases respectively, with 13 bases between them. The CDR3 nucleotides read TGCGCCAGCAGCTCGGGGAGGGCTATCACTGAAGCTTTCTTT. Translated: CASSSGRAITEAFF.

J is TRBJ2-1 and V is TRBV10-3; D is perhaps TRBD2 (6 bases). CDR1 is ENHRY and CDR2 is SYGVKD in the germline V gene. This CDR3 region has 15 residues. V was trimmed by 9 bases and J by 0 bases, leaving 15 bases between them. CDR3 in DNA: TGTGCCATGAGGGACTCAGAAAGCTCCTACAATGAGCAGTTCTTC. The encoded protein is CAMRDSESSYNEQFF.

This chain connects TRBV7-2 to TRBJ1-1; possibly TRBD1 for D (5 bases). The CDR3 consists of 16 residues. Trimming left V 1 base short and J 4 bases short, with 16 bases between. The V gene's germline CDR1 is SGHTA and CDR2 FQGNSA. The CDR3 DNA sequence: TGTGCCAGCAGCTTAGGAGATGGGGGGTGGATCACTGAAGCTTTCTTT. Amino acid sequence: CASSLGDGGWITEAFF.

The chain employs TRBV12-3 or TRBV12-4 and TRBJ1-2; 7 nucleotides match TRBD1. The V segment lost 5 bases and the J segment 4 bases; nucleotides outside the gene matches: 4. The CDR3 length is 13 residues. CDR3 DNA: TGTGCCAGCAGTCCGGACAGGATCTATGGCTACACCTTC. It specifies CASSPDRIYGYTF.

In DNA form, the CDR3 reads TGTGCCAGCAGTGACAGGGGCGTGTGGACAGATACGCAGTATTTT. Protein: CASSDRGVWTDTQYF. The chain has TRBV2 and TRBJ2-3; TRBD1 might be the D (6 bases). Germline loops: CDR1 SNHLY, CDR2 FYNNEI. Between the trimmed V and J ends, which lost 3 bases and 3 bases, there was a span of 13 bases. The CDR3 runs to 15 residues.

The chain carries TRBV7-9 and TRBJ2-6, with 7 bases identical to TRBD2. Trimming cost V 5 bases and J 2 bases; bases outside gene matches: 15. CDR1 is SEHNR, CDR2 FQNEAQ, per germline (reference sequence). The CDR3 consists of 19 residues. The chain's CDR3 is CASSPFGRSGVAGANVLTF. CDR3 coding DNA: TGTGCCAGCAGCCCATTCGGTCGGAGCGGGGTCGCTGGGGCCAACGTCCTGACTTTC.

This clone was observed a few times. At the DNA level, this CDR3 is encoded by other sequences in the same sample as well. V is TRBV6-5 and J is TRBJ1-6; D is unresolved. Germline-derived CDR1 and CDR2 are MNHEY and SVGAGI. The CDR3 spans 16 residues. Trimming pared 0 bases from V and 5 bases from J, leaving 11 bases between. This chain's CDR3 is CASSYSQVIDNSPLHF. DNA of the CDR3: TGTGCCAGCAGTTACTCGCAGGTCATCGATAATTCACCCCTCCACTTT.

V is TRBV6-6 and J is TRBJ2-1; D possibly corresponds to TRBD1 (6 bases). CDR3 length equals 14 residues. The germline V gene encodes CDR1 MNHNY and CDR2 SVGAGI (reference sequence). The V and J ends lost 5 bases and 3 bases respectively, with 11 bases between them. CDR3 loop: CASSPLDSYNEQFF. Here the CDR3 DNA reads TGTGCCAGCAGTCCATTGGACAGCTACAATGAGCAGTTCTTC.

This rearrangement joins TRBV5-6 to TRBJ1-1; weak D call: TRBD1 (5 bases). CDR3 size: 14 residues. Trimming pared 5 bases from V and 1 base from J, leaving 12 bases between. The V gene's germline CDR1 is SGHDT and CDR2 YYEEEE. CDR3 residues: CASRRSGGNTEAFF. In nucleotides, the CDR3 is TGTGCCAGCAGAAGGAGCGGGGGGAACACTGAAGCTTTCTTT.